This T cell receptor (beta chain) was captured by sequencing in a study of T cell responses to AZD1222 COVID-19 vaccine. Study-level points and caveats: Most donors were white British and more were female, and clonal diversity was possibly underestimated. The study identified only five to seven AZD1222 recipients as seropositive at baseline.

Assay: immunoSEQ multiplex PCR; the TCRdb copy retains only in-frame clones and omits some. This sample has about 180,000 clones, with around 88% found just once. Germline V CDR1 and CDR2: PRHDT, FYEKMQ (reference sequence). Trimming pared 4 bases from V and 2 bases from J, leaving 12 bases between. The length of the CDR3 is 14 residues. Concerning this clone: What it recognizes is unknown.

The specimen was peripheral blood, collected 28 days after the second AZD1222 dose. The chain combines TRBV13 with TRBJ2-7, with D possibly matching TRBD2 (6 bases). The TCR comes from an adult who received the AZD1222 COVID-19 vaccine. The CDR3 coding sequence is TGTGCCAGCAGCTCTACGAGACTAGCCTACGAGCAGTACTTC. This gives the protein CASSSTRLAYEQYF.